The clone carrying this T cell receptor (beta chain) turned up a few times. CDR3 size: 14 residues. V was pared by 4 bases and J by 2 bases, with 1 base of the junction left unmatched. The germline V gene encodes CDR1 MNHEY and CDR2 SVGAGI. Methods used by the authors: Reference gene primer amplification gave nucleated cell count estimates. TCRdb's table, derived via immunoSEQ multiplex PCR, lists solely in-frame clones and lacks some. The V and J calls and clone size were taken over from that table, and D and trimming were inferred from the DNA. Here the sample spans a few hundred thousand clones, around 84% being singletons. This entry is derived from a study of blood T cell repertoires in COVID-19. Participants spanned ages 18 to 89 years and resided in about two dozen US areas. Donors were grouped by their self-reported clinical history. For recovered donors of Cohort 3, there were two negative PCRs, clearance, or symptom resolution.

What was sequenced was PBMCs or T cells enriched from blood (not recorded which). The clonotype was recovered from a woman aged 18-30 years who had recovered from COVID-19. The chain couples TRBV6-5 to TRBJ1-4; 7 bases match TRBD1. The CDR3, as DNA: TGTGCCAGCAGTTTCAGGGGGACTAATGAAAAACTGTTTTTT. Residues: CASSFRGTNEKLFF.